Presented here are 29 T cell receptor beta chains from one specimen sequenced in a study of vaccination effects on CD4 cells after COVID-19. Libraries were prepared by immunoSEQ multiplex PCR; TCRdb keeps only in-frame clonotypes and omits some of them. Of about 73,000 clones in the sample, around 67% were seen once. Following a roughly eleven-day culture, CD4+ T cells were purified. It was two doses of either the BNT162b2 or mRNA-1273 vaccine that participants received. These receptors are not linked to any known antigen. Sequenced material: CD4+ T cells from PBMCs cultured without peptide, taken after COVID-19 vaccination. All receptors derive from a human donor who received a COVID-19 vaccine.

This rearrangement joins TRBV2 to TRBJ1-6, with a tentative D call TRBD1 (5 bases). Germline assignment: CDR1 SNHLY and CDR2 FYNNEI. This CDR3 is 15 amino acids long. V was trimmed by 8 bases and J by 0 bases, leaving 11 bases between them. DNA for the CDR3: TGTGCCAGCCAGGGTGCCAGCTCCTATAATTCACCCCTCCACTTT. Translating it yields CASQGASSYNSPLHF.

This sequence joins TRBV18 and TRBJ1-5; D possibly corresponds to TRBD1 (6 bases). There are 16 residues in the CDR3. Per germline, CDR1 KGHSH and CDR2 LQKENI. Trimming took 3 bases from V and 4 from J, leaving 16 bases between them. CDR3 protein: CASSPAGQVTNQPQHF. The CDR3, as DNA: TGTGCCAGCTCACCTGCGGGACAAGTGACGAATCAGCCCCAGCATTTT.

The chain carries TRBV30 and TRBJ1-5; TRBD1 agrees at 9 bases. There are 16 residues in the CDR3. V lost 1 base and J lost 0; bases outside the gene matches: 4. The germline gives CDR1 GTSNPN, CDR2 SVGIG (reference sequence). Here the CDR3 reads CAWSEGTGNSNQPQHF. The CDR3 DNA reads TGTGCCTGGAGTGAGGGGACAGGGAATAGCAATCAGCCCCAGCATTTT.

This clone was counted only a few times. This chain joins TRBV5-1 and TRBJ1-1; D unresolved. Per the germline V gene, CDR1 is SGHRS and CDR2 is YFSETQ. The CDR3 consists of 14 residues. Trimming removed 0 bases from V and 11 bases from J, with 17 bases in between. Written as DNA, the CDR3 is TGCGCCAGCAGCTTGGATTTCGCGGACGGCGGGGCTTTCTTT. Translation: CASSLDFADGGAFF.

The chain uses TRBV24-1 and TRBJ2-1; D possibly corresponds to TRBD2 (7 bases). V gave up 3 bases and J gave up 6 bases, with 17 bases separating them. Per germline, CDR1 KGHDR and CDR2 SFDVKD. The CDR3 runs 16 residues. As DNA, the CDR3 is TGTGCCACCAGTGATGAGCTGGGGGGGGGCGGCAATGAGCAGTTCTTC. Protein: CATSDELGGGGNEQFF.

This clone turned up a few times. The chain joins TRBV4-2 to TRBJ2-2; D may be TRBD1 or TRBD2 (5 bases each). CDR1 is LGHNA, CDR2 YNFKEQ, per germline. CDR3 length equals 15 residues. Between the trimmed V and J ends, which lost 4 bases and 3 bases, there was a span of 12 bases. The CDR3: CASSLRDGDTGELFF. Written as DNA, the CDR3 is TGTGCCAGCAGCCTCAGGGACGGGGACACCGGGGAGCTGTTTTTT.

The genes are TRBV6-5 and TRBJ2-3, with D possibly being TRBD1 (6 bases). V lost 2 bases and J lost 4, with 13 bases in between. The CDR3 is made up of 15 amino acids. Germline V lookup: CDR1 MNHEY, CDR2 SVGAGI. CDR3 in amino acids: CASSYRGFGADTQYF. The CDR3 region has the DNA TGTGCCAGCAGTTACAGGGGGTTCGGGGCAGATACGCAGTATTTT.

The chain is built from TRBV30 and TRBJ2-5; no definite D call. This CDR3 contains 13 residues. The V end lost 3 bases, the J end lost 4 bases, and 12 bases lay between the germline ends. CDR1 and CDR2 (germline): GTSNPN, SVGIG (reference sequence). CDR3 coding DNA: TGTGCCTGGAGCGCCCAGGTGGGAGAGACCCAGTACTTC. Translating it yields CAWSAQVGETQYF.

The chain links TRBV12-5 to TRBJ2-1; the D gene is possibly TRBD2 (5 bases). V was cut by 0 bases and J by 0 bases, with 15 bases left in between. Germline lookup yields CDR1 LGHNT and CDR2 FRNRAP. This CDR3 comprises 18 residues. The CDR3 region has the DNA TGTGCTAGTGGTTTGGTAAAGGACGGGAAGAGCTCCTACAATGAGCAGTTCTTC. This gives the protein CASGLVKDGKSSYNEQFF.

V and J are TRBV9 and TRBJ1-3; maybe TRBD1 (5 bases). Germline V CDR1 and CDR2: SGDLS, YYNGEE. CDR3 length: 16 residues. V lost 2 bases and J lost 0, with 12 bases in between. The CDR3 region has the DNA TGTGCCAGCAGCGTTGGGGGTAAGGGCTCTGGAAACACCATATATTTT. This translates into CASSVGGKGSGNTIYF.

This rearrangement joins TRBV4-3 to TRBJ1-2; the D gene is possibly TRBD1 (6 bases). The length of the CDR3 is 15 residues. Trimming removed 1 base at V and 4 bases at J, with 13 bases between. CDR1 and CDR2 (germline): LGHNA, YSLEER. The CDR3 loop reads CASSQAHGQSYGYTF. The DNA of the CDR3 is TGCGCCAGCAGCCAAGCTCACGGACAGTCCTATGGCTACACCTTC.

This clone was seen once. J is TRBJ1-3 and V is TRBV7-8, with D tentatively TRBD1 (6 bases). Trimming pared 5 bases from V and 4 bases from J, leaving 18 bases between. CDR3 size: 16 residues. Germline loops: CDR1 SGHVS, CDR2 FQNEAQ. In DNA, the CDR3 is TGTGCCAGCAGCCCTCAGGGGCAGGGTCGCGGAAACACCATATATTTT. Protein sequence: CASSPQGQGRGNTIYF.

The chain carries TRBV7-8 and TRBJ1-1, with 10 bases identical to TRBD1. V gave up 4 bases and J gave up 7 bases; unmatched junction bases: 3. The CDR3 totals 13 residues. Germline values: CDR1 SGHVS, CDR2 FQNEAQ. The CDR3 bases are TGTGCCAGCAGCTGGGGACAGGGGTTTGAAGCTTTCTTT. Translated, it gives CASSWGQGFEAFF.

This clone was observed a handful of times. This sequence joins TRBV19 and TRBJ2-1, with 9 bases identical to TRBD1. The CDR3 totals 15 residues. Looked up from germline, CDR1 is LNHDA and CDR2 is SQIVND (reference sequence). J was trimmed by 4 bases and V by 5 bases; bases with no gene match: 6. This chain's CDR3 is CASSPTGQGYNEQFF. The DNA of the CDR3 is TGTGCCAGTAGTCCAACGGGACAGGGATACAATGAGCAGTTCTTC.

The chain combines TRBV2 with TRBJ2-5, with TRBD2 matching over 11 bases. Germline V gene data show CDR1 as SNHLY and CDR2 as FYNNEI. The CDR3 contains 15 residues. The ends lost 4 bases at V and 3 bases at J; junction bases unmatched: 4. Written as DNA, the CDR3 is TGTGCCAGCAGTGTACTGACTAGCGGGGAAGAGACCCAGTACTTC. Protein: CASSVLTSGEETQYF.

For the CDR3, the DNA is TGTGCCAGTAGTATAACTAGCACACCAGCAACTAATGAAAAACTGTTTTTT. Translating gives CASSITSTPATNEKLFF. This chain links TRBV19 with TRBJ1-4; D is unresolved. Germline values: CDR1 LNHDA, CDR2 SQIVND (reference sequence). The CDR3 has 17 amino acids. V was clipped by 2 bases and J by 0 bases, with 13 bases between them.

This chain connects TRBV7-9 to TRBJ1-3, with a tentative D call TRBD1 (6 bases). Trimming took off 10 bases at V and 2 bases at J, with 18 bases between the two ends. The CDR3 length is 15 residues. Germline assignment: CDR1 SEHNR and CDR2 FQNEAQ (reference sequence). The CDR3 loop reads CAKGDGVEAGNTIYF. The CDR3, as DNA: TGTGCCAAGGGGGATGGTGTGGAAGCTGGAAACACCATATATTTT.

The chain uses TRBV15 and TRBJ1-4; possibly TRBD1 for D (5 bases). Trimming left V 4 bases short and J 10 bases short, with 16 bases between. In germline, CDR1 is LNHNV, CDR2 YYDKDF (reference sequence). There are 14 residues in the CDR3. The CDR3 sequence is CATSMTASSGKLFF. CDR3 coding DNA: TGTGCCACCAGCATGACAGCTAGCTCGGGAAAACTGTTTTTT.

This clone was detected ten times or more. V usage is TRBV19 and J usage is TRBJ1-2; D is perhaps TRBD1 (5 bases). The CDR3 loop spans 15 amino acids. V lost 7 bases, J lost 0 bases, and 15 bases lay in between. CDR1 LNHDA and CDR2 SQIVND come from the germline V gene (reference sequence). The CDR3 is CASTTSRAANYGYTF. In DNA, the CDR3 is TGTGCCAGTACCACATCCAGGGCAGCTAACTATGGCTACACCTTC.

This clone was seen a handful of times. V gene TRBV7-2 combines with J gene TRBJ1-1; a weak D match, TRBD1 (5 bases). Between the trimmed V and J ends, which lost 2 bases and 4 bases, there was a span of 8 bases. From germline, CDR1 is SGHTA and CDR2 FQGNSA. The CDR3 is made up of 13 amino acids. As DNA, the CDR3 is TGTGCCAGCAGCTTAACCGGGGGCACTGAAGCTTTCTTT. It translates to CASSLTGGTEAFF. Combining the CDR3 with reference TRBV7-2 and TRBJ1-1 gives the whole variable domain GAGVSQSPSNKVTEKGKDVELRCDPISGHTALYWYRQSLGQGLEFLIYFQGNSAPDKSGLPSDRFSAERTGGSVSTLTIQRTQQEDSAVYLCASSLTGGTEAFFGQGTRLTVV.

V gene TRBV11-2 combines with J gene TRBJ2-7, with D perhaps being TRBD1 or TRBD2 (5 bases each). The CDR3 contains 15 residues. The V gene's germline CDR1 is SGHAT and CDR2 FQNNGV. V dropped 2 bases and J dropped 3 bases, with 14 bases sitting between them. The CDR3 DNA is TGTGCCAGCAGCTTAAACACAGGAGGCTTCTACGAGCAGTACGTC. It codes for CASSLNTGGFYEQYV.

This clone showed up just a few times. The chain recombines TRBV7-3 with TRBJ1-6; 12 bases fit TRBD1. The CDR3 runs 19 residues. V shed 5 bases, J shed 6 bases, and the junction held 14 bases outside the gene matches. The germline CDR1 and CDR2 sequences are SGHTA and FQGTGA. CDR3 in DNA: TGTGCCAGCAGCCGAACAGGGCCGGGACAGGGGGCAAGTAATTCACCCCTCCACTTT. It encodes CASSRTGPGQGASNSPLHF.

The rearrangement links TRBV5-1 to TRBJ2-5, with D tentatively TRBD1 (6 bases). Germline-derived CDR1 and CDR2 are SGHRS and YFSETQ. This CDR3 contains 17 residues. V was pared by 0 bases and J by 5 bases, with 20 bases between. In DNA form, the CDR3 reads TGCGCCAGCAGCTTGGTTCCAGGGGTGGTTGTAGGGGAGACCCAGTACTTC. Translation gives CASSLVPGVVVGETQYF. The full variable domain, in which reference TRBV5-1 and TRBJ2-5 provide the parts outside the CDR3, is KAGVTQTPRYLIKTRGQQVTLSCSPISGHRSVSWYQQTPGQGLQFLFEYFSETQRNKGNFPGRFSGRQFSNSRSEMNVSTLELGDSALYLCASSLVPGVVVGETQYFGPGTRLLVL.

The chain combines TRBV4-1 with TRBJ1-5; a possible D gene is TRBD1 (5 bases). Trimming removed 1 base from V and 6 bases from J, with 13 bases in between. This CDR3 is 15 amino acids long. Germline CDR1 MGHRA, CDR2 YSYEKL. DNA of the CDR3: TGCGCCAGCAGCCAAGCGGGAGGGGTGGGTCAGCCCCAGCATTTT. Translating it yields CASSQAGGVGQPQHF.

This clone was seen a few times. V usage is TRBV7-3 and J usage is TRBJ2-3, with no clear D. Germline CDR1 is SGHTA and CDR2 is FQGTGA. Between the trimmed V and J ends, which lost 2 bases and 4 bases, there was a span of 4 bases. The CDR3 sequence is 12 residues long. In DNA form, the CDR3 reads TGTGCCAGCAGCTTATCCCCAGATACGCAGTATTTT. Amino acid sequence: CASSLSPDTQYF.

This chain links TRBV18 with TRBJ2-2; the D is unclear. The germline CDR1 and CDR2 sequences are KGHSH and LQKENI. Trimming removed 3 bases from V and 0 bases from J, with 11 bases in between. The CDR3 sequence is 16 residues long. The CDR3 protein is CASSPTIVANTGELFF. The CDR3 DNA is TGTGCCAGCTCACCGACGATTGTCGCGAACACCGGGGAGCTGTTTTTT.

The J gene is TRBJ2-3, the V gene TRBV24-1; unclear D gene. Per the germline V gene, CDR1 is KGHDR and CDR2 is SFDVKD. V was shortened by 7 bases and J by 2 bases, with 9 bases between the two germline ends. The CDR3 sequence is 13 residues long. The CDR3 is CATSPDPTDTQYF. CDR3 nucleotide sequence: TGTGCCACCAGCCCCGATCCCACAGATACGCAGTATTTT.

The V call is TRBV7-3, the J call TRBJ2-2; 7 bases match TRBD2. The CDR3 consists of 15 residues. Germline V gives CDR1 SGHTA, CDR2 FQGTGA. Unmatched junction bases numbered 4, after V lost 3 bases and J lost 3 bases. The CDR3 bases are TGTGCCAGCAGCTTTGCAGGGAGGGACACCGGGGAGCTGTTTTTT. It codes for CASSFAGRDTGELFF.

The genes are TRBV4-1 and TRBJ2-2; D tentatively reads TRBD1 or TRBD2 (5 bases each). The CDR3 has 11 residues. CDR1 is MGHRA, CDR2 YSYEKL, per germline. Trimming cost V 4 bases and J 8 bases, with 5 bases left between them. In DNA, the CDR3 is TGCGCCAGCAGCCGGGGGGGGGAGCTGTTTTTT. This codes for CASSRGGELFF.